The sequence of this T cell receptor beta chain was determined in a study of T cells of healthy individuals. The CDR3 spans 13 residues. Per the germline V gene, CDR1 is SEHNR and CDR2 is FQNEAQ (reference sequence). With 4 bases removed from V and 3 bases from J, the gap between germline ends came to 9 bases. This clonotype has just a few counts. MiXCR was run by TCRdb on the 5' RACE reads, yielding one entry per CDR3 protein. This table holds around 100,000 distinct CDR3 sequences, roughly 18% found once. The sequence derives from a human donor in good health. This chain links TRBV7-9 with TRBJ1-1; TRBD1 might be the D (5 bases). The chain's CDR3 is CASSSGRDTEAFF. CDR3 in DNA: TGTGCCAGCAGCTCAGGGAGGGACACTGAAGCTTTCTTT.